A selection of T cell receptor beta chains follows, all from one sample in a study of blood T cell repertoires in COVID-19. The repertoire was sequenced with immunoSEQ multiplex PCR; TCRdb's copy has only in-frame clones and lacks some. The data show roughly 240,000 clones, around 86% seen once. Sequencing was performed on peripheral blood. These receptors came from a man between 18 and 29 years old with active or convalescent COVID-19. CDR3s include the opening cysteine and the closing phenylalanine or tryptophan. D genes are given only for firm matches. The size field is filled for only some rows; it gives once, few, many or a size class.

d_gene	v_gene	j_gene	abundance	CDR3nt	CDR3aa
.	TRBV29-1	TRBJ2-2	.	TGCAGCGTTGGTCACAGTGTAGAGTACGGGGAGCTGTTTTTT	CSVGHSVEYGELFF
.	TRBV4-1	TRBJ2-3	.	TGCGCCAGCAGCCAAGTGGGGGCCAGGGGCTTCACAGATACGCAGTATTTT	CASSQVGARGFTDTQYF
.	TRBV9	TRBJ2-1	.	TGTGCCAGCAGCGTAGGGCTAGGTTTACGCGATGAGCAGTTCTTC	CASSVGLGLRDEQFF
.	TRBV11-2	TRBJ2-3	.	TGTGCCAGCAGCTTTTGGCCAAGGGGCAAAGATACGCAGTATTTT	CASSFWPRGKDTQYF
.	TRBV9	TRBJ2-2	.	TGTGCCAGCAGCCCCCATGAGATTCTACTGGACTCCGGGGAGCTGTTTTTT	CASSPHEILLDSGELFF
.	TRBV18	TRBJ1-5	.	TGTGCCAGCTCATCCCGGGATACCAATCAGCCCCAGCATTTT	CASSSRDTNQPQHF
TRBD1	TRBV3-1/TRBV3-2	TRBJ2-1	.	TGTGCCAGCAGCCCCGGGACAGGGGGTTACAATGAGCAGTTCTTC	CASSPGTGGYNEQFF
.	TRBV29-1	TRBJ2-7	.	TGCAGCGTTGAAGAAGCTCGCTCCTACGAGCAGTACTTC	CSVEEARSYEQYF
.	TRBV3-1/TRBV3-2	TRBJ2-7	.	TGTGCCAGCAGCCAAGTCGAGGCGTCCTACGAGCAGTACTTC	CASSQVEASYEQYF
.	TRBV3-1/TRBV3-2	TRBJ2-4	once	TGTGCCAGCAGCCAAACAAGGGGAAACATTCAGTACTTC	CASSQTRGNIQYF
.	TRBV11-3	TRBJ2-7	.	TGTGCCAGCAGCTTATGGGGCGGGAACTCCTACGAGCAGTACTTC	CASSLWGGNSYEQYF
.	TRBV28	TRBJ2-5	.	TGTGCCAGCAGTTTAAGGGGCCTGGTAGAGACCCAGTACTTC	CASSLRGLVETQYF
.	TRBV20-1	TRBJ2-3	.	TGCAGTGCTACTACAGATACGCAGTATTTT	CSATTDTQYF
.	TRBV7-9	TRBJ1-4	.	TGTGCCAGCAGTCGACGTAGGGGCTGGGGGCGAGAAAATGAAAAACTGTTTTTT	CASSRRRGWGRENEKLFF
TRBD2	TRBV6-5	TRBJ2-1	.	TGTGCCAGCAGTTACCGCCGACTAGCTGGTGAGCAGTTCTTC	CASSYRRLAGEQFF
TRBD1	TRBV7-9	TRBJ1-4	.	TGTGCCAGCAGCAACGGACAGGGTAATGAAAAACTGTTTTTT	CASSNGQGNEKLFF
.	TRBV28	TRBJ2-5	.	TGTGCCAGCAGTTTATTGGTCTTGGCTAGCTGGAGTGGAGAGACCCAGTACTTC	CASSLLVLASWSGETQYF
.	TRBV28	TRBJ1-6	.	TGTGCCAGCAGTTCGGATTCACCCCTCCACTTT	CASSSDSPLHF
.	TRBV7-7	TRBJ2-5	.	TGTGCTAGCAGCTTCGGGGTACAAGAGACCCAGTACTTC	CASSFGVQETQYF
.	TRBV4-2	TRBJ2-5	once	TGTGCCAGCAGCCAAGACAGGGAGGTAATTTCGGAGACCCAGTACTTC	CASSQDREVISETQYF
TRBD2	TRBV19	TRBJ2-1	.	TGTGCCAGTAGTCGCGGACTAGCGGGGGCCTACAATGAGCAGTTCTTC	CASSRGLAGAYNEQFF
TRBD2	TRBV19	TRBJ2-3	once	TGTGCCAGTAGTGCCCTAGCGGGAAGGAGGACAGATACGCAGTATTTT	CASSALAGRRTDTQYF
.	TRBV5-1	TRBJ1-5	once	TGCGCCAGCAGCTTGTCAAGGGGCGATCAGCCCCAGCATTTT	CASSLSRGDQPQHF
TRBD2	TRBV3-1/TRBV3-2	TRBJ2-2	.	TGTGCCAGCAGCACACCGGGGGGGGGCACCGGGGAGCTGTTTTTT	CASSTPGGGTGELFF
.	TRBV18	TRBJ1-5	.	TGTGCCAGCTCACCTGGGGCGGATCAGCCCCAGCATTTT	CASSPGADQPQHF
.	TRBV7-2	TRBJ2-7	.	TGTGCCAGCAGCTTAGTAGCGGACTTCGAGCAGTACTTC	CASSLVADFEQYF
TRBD1	TRBV30	TRBJ1-5	once	TGTGCCTGGAGTGTAGGGACAGGGACCAATCAGCCCCAGCATTTT	CAWSVGTGTNQPQHF
.	TRBV27	TRBJ1-4	.	TGTGCCAGCAGTTCCGGGAGTAATGAAAAACTGTTTTTT	CASSSGSNEKLFF
TRBD2	TRBV3-1/TRBV3-2	TRBJ2-5	.	TGTGCCAGCAGCCAAACTAGCGGGGGCCGGGAGACCCAGTACTTC	CASSQTSGGRETQYF
.	TRBV7-9	TRBJ2-5	.	TGTGCCAGCAGCTCCATTGGGGAGGCGCAGTACTTC	CASSSIGEAQYF
.	TRBV7-3	TRBJ1-1	.	TGTGCCAGCAGCTTAACCGGGAACACTGAAGCTTTCTTT	CASSLTGNTEAFF
TRBD1	TRBV2	TRBJ1-2	.	TGTGCCAGCAGTAGACAGGGACCCTATGGCTACACCTTC	CASSRQGPYGYTF
.	TRBV6-2/TRBV6-3	TRBJ2-7	.	TGTGCCAGCAGTTACGGCGGCTCCTACGAGCAGTACTTC	CASSYGGSYEQYF
.	TRBV9	TRBJ2-2	.	TGTGCCAGCAGCGTTAGCTTTCCCGGGGAGCTGTTTTTT	CASSVSFPGELFF
TRBD2	TRBV7-9	TRBJ2-2	.	TGTGCCAGCAGCCCACGGGCTAGCGGGGGTACCGGGGAGCTGTTTTTT	CASSPRASGGTGELFF
TRBD1	TRBV9	TRBJ1-4	.	TGTGCCAGCAGCGTGACGACAGGGGCTAATGAAAAACTGTTTTTT	CASSVTTGANEKLFF
.	TRBV20-1	TRBJ1-1	.	TGCAGTGCTAGTTTTACGACACAGAACACTGAAGCTTTCTTT	CSASFTTQNTEAFF
TRBD1	TRBV18	TRBJ1-5	.	TGTGCCAGCTCAGACGGGACAGGGGTAAAGCCCCAGCATTTT	CASSDGTGVKPQHF
TRBD1	TRBV12-5	TRBJ2-7	.	TGTGCTAGTGGTTTAGTCCCTCGACAGGGGGCAATAGGCCTGTACTTC	CASGLVPRQGAIGLYF
.	TRBV5-1	TRBJ1-2	.	TGCGCCAGCAGCTTGGTCCAGGACTATGGCTACACCTTC	CASSLVQDYGYTF
.	TRBV5-6	TRBJ1-1	.	TGTGCCAGCAGCTTGCTTCAGGGAGGATCATACACTGAAGCTTTCTTT	CASSLLQGGSYTEAFF
.	TRBV3-1/TRBV3-2	TRBJ2-1	.	TGTGCCAGCAGCCCCAGGTCCAATGAGCAGTTCTTC	CASSPRSNEQFF
.	TRBV7-9	TRBJ1-2	few	TGTGCCAGCAGCTTAGCGTCGGAGGCTACCTATGGCTACACCTTC	CASSLASEATYGYTF
.	TRBV5-6	TRBJ2-5	.	TGTGCCAGCAGCTCCCGCCAGGGGGGAGAGACCCAGTACTTC	CASSSRQGGETQYF
TRBD1	TRBV18	TRBJ1-1	.	TGTGCCAGCTCACCATCCCCCGACAGGGCTGAAGCTTTCTTT	CASSPSPDRAEAFF
.	TRBV28	TRBJ1-5	once	TGTGCCACCTCCACAGGGAATCAGCCCCAGCATTTT	CATSTGNQPQHF
.	TRBV30	TRBJ1-1	.	TGTGCCTGGAGTAGACAAGAGAACACTGAAGCTTTCTTT	CAWSRQENTEAFF
TRBD1	TRBV3-1/TRBV3-2	TRBJ1-4	.	TGTGCCAGCAGCCAAGCGGGACAGGGTGTTGAAAAACTGTTTTTT	CASSQAGQGVEKLFF